These 19 T cell receptor beta chains share one sample of origin, sequenced in a study of T-cell reconstitution after alpha-beta-depleted transplantation in children. It was with unique molecular identifiers that the TCRbeta library was prepared. Via MiXCR, TCRdb re-called the PCR reads, giving one row per CDR3 protein. The table lists some 310,000 distinct CDR3 sequences, roughly 25% of them singletons. The sample here was PBMCs, mostly from graft donor cells, taken 180 days after TCRalphabeta/CD19-depleted stem cell transplant. The receptors were gathered from a male patient between 5 and 17 years old who had a stem cell transplant for acute lymphoblastic leukemia, so the T cells may come from the graft donor.

This clonotype appeared a few times. The rearrangement uses TRBV5-1 and TRBJ2-3, with D possibly being TRBD1 (6 bases). The ends were cut back, 0 bases at V and 0 bases at J, with 14 bases in the middle. CDR3 length: 17 residues. Looked up from germline, CDR1 is SGHRS and CDR2 is YFSETQ. The CDR3 loop is CASSLVGAGTSTDTQYF. CDR3 in DNA: TGCGCCAGCAGCTTGGTGGGGGCAGGGACGAGCACAGATACGCAGTATTTT.

This chain connects TRBV2 to TRBJ1-2, with 9 nucleotides matching TRBD1. The CDR3 is 15 amino acids. V dropped 5 bases and J dropped 12; count of bases not matched to a gene: 16. The germline V gene encodes CDR1 SNHLY and CDR2 FYNNEI. The DNA of the CDR3 is TGTGCCAGCAGTTATGAACCCGGGACAGGGAGTCTGCACACCTTC. Translating gives CASSYEPGTGSLHTF. Variable domain in full (rest from reference TRBV2 and TRBJ1-2): EPEVTQTPSHQVTQMGQEVILRCVPISNHLYFYWYRQILGQKVEFLVSFYNNEISEKSEIFDDQFSVERPDGSNFTLKIRSTKLEDSAMYFCASSYEPGTGSLHTFGSGTRLTVV.

The rearrangement joins TRBV20-1 to TRBJ2-3; 11 bases fit TRBD2. Germline trimming cut 5 bases from V and 2 bases from J; bases unmatched to any gene: 9. This CDR3 has 16 residues. In germline, CDR1 is DFQATT, CDR2 SNEGSKA (reference sequence). CDR3 loop: CSAYILAGDVTDTQYF. The CDR3 DNA is TGCAGTGCTTATATACTAGCGGGGGACGTCACAGATACGCAGTATTTT.

The rearrangement links TRBV12-3 or TRBV12-4 to TRBJ2-3; 8 nucleotides agree with TRBD2. The CDR3 runs 14 residues. V dropped 3 bases and J dropped 2; count of bases not matched to a gene: 1. The CDR3 DNA sequence: TGTGCCAGCAGTTTTAGCGGGGTCACAGATACGCAGTATTTT. Its protein is CASSFSGVTDTQYF.

The genes are TRBV11-2 and TRBJ2-7, with TRBD1 matching over 10 bases. This CDR3 contains 15 residues. In germline, CDR1 is SGHAT, CDR2 FQNNGV. After removal of 4 bases from V and 6 bases from J, the junction contained 9 bases not matched to a gene. The CDR3 nucleotides are TGTGCCAGCAGCTCACGGGACAGGGGATGTACCGAGCAGTACTTC. This gives the protein CASSSRDRGCTEQYF.

At least ten counts were recorded for this clonotype. The chain carries TRBV5-1 and TRBJ2-1, with TRBD2 identical over 7 bases. This CDR3 comprises 18 residues. CDR1 is SGHRS, CDR2 YFSETQ, per germline. The V gene end was trimmed by 4 bases and the J gene end by 5 bases; junction bases not matched to a gene: 18. CDR3 protein: CASSPRGASGILNNEQFF. Here the CDR3 DNA reads TGCGCCAGCAGCCCTCGAGGGGCAAGCGGGATCCTTAACAATGAGCAGTTCTTC.

The CDR3 here is CASSRTGGGGANVLTF. Written as DNA, the CDR3 is TGTGCCAGCAGCCGGACAGGGGGAGGTGGGGCCAACGTCCTGACTTTC. The gene calls are TRBV7-2 and TRBJ2-6; 10 positions match TRBD1. With V trimmed by 5 bases and J by 3 bases, 4 bases remained unmatched. CDR1 and CDR2 (germline): SGHTA, FQGNSA. The CDR3 length is 16 residues.

This chain joins TRBV6-1 and TRBJ2-2; the match to TRBD1 covers 9 bases. V shed 6 bases and J 4 bases; nucleotides not matched to a gene: 6. The CDR3 covers 15 residues. From germline, CDR1 is MNHNS and CDR2 SASEGT. For the CDR3, the DNA is TGTGCCAGCAGCGACAGGGGGTTGGGCACCGGGGAGCTGTTTTTT. Its translation: CASSDRGLGTGELFF.

The rearrangement links TRBV5-1 to TRBJ2-3; tentatively, D is TRBD1 (6 bases). From germline, CDR1 is SGHRS and CDR2 YFSETQ. V was trimmed by 7 bases and J by 0 bases, leaving 12 bases between them. The CDR3 length is 14 residues. CDR3 nucleotide sequence: TGCGCCAGCCGGACAGCCGCTAGCACAGATACGCAGTATTTT. This translates into CASRTAASTDTQYF.

This clonotype turned up a few times. V is TRBV5-1 and J is TRBJ2-7, with TRBD1 matching over 7 bases. The V and J ends lost 2 bases and 3 bases, in that order; junction bases with no gene match: 8. Per germline, CDR1 SGHRS and CDR2 YFSETQ. CDR3 length equals 15 residues. The CDR3 region is CASSFDRASIYEQYF. The CDR3 region has the DNA TGCGCCAGCAGCTTCGACAGGGCCTCAATCTACGAGCAGTACTTC. Supplemented by reference TRBV5-1 and TRBJ2-7, the full variable domain reads KAGVTQTPRYLIKTRGQQVTLSCSPISGHRSVSWYQQTPGQGLQFLFEYFSETQRNKGNFPGRFSGRQFSNSRSEMNVSTLELGDSALYLCASSFDRASIYEQYFGPGTRLTVT.

The CDR3 spells CASSITGLGNTEAFF. As DNA, the CDR3 is TGCGCCAGCAGCATTACAGGTTTAGGAAACACTGAAGCTTTCTTT. The V gene is TRBV5-1, the J gene TRBJ1-1; tentatively, D is TRBD1 (5 bases). Between the trimmed V and J ends, which lost 4 bases and 2 bases, there was a span of 15 bases. The CDR3 spans 15 residues. Germline V gene lookup returns CDR1 SGHRS and CDR2 YFSETQ.

This clonotype showed up just a few times. Here the CDR3 reads CASSAGTGGPSVFF. CDR3 sequence (DNA): TGTGCCAGCAGCGCCGGGACAGGGGGCCCATCAGTTTTCTTT. The chain carries TRBV7-3 and TRBJ1-1; 12 bases line up with TRBD1. Germline values: CDR1 SGHTA, CDR2 FQGTGA. V lost 5 bases and J lost 13; bases outside the gene matches: 11. CDR3 length: 14 residues. Supplemented by reference TRBV7-3 and TRBJ1-1, the full variable domain reads GAGVSQTPSNKVTEKGKYVELRCDPISGHTALYWYRQSLGQGPEFLIYFQGTGAADDSGLPNDRFFAVRPEGSVSTLKIQRTERGDSAVYLCASSAGTGGPSVFFGQGTRLTVV.

This chain links TRBV15 with TRBJ1-5, with unresolved D. The CDR3 is 14 residues long. With 2 bases removed from V and 4 bases from J, the gap between germline ends came to 9 bases. The V gene's germline CDR1 is LNHNV and CDR2 YYDKDF (reference sequence). CDR3 sequence reads: CATSRTSPNQPQHF. The CDR3 DNA follows: TGTGCCACCAGCAGAACTTCGCCAAATCAGCCCCAGCATTTT.

Only a few counts were recorded for this clonotype. CDR3 region: CASSVVGPPGNTIYF. The CDR3 DNA is TGTGCCAGCAGCGTAGTCGGACCACCTGGAAACACCATATATTTT. This chain uses TRBV9 with TRBJ1-3; D gene unclear. Germline lookup yields CDR1 SGDLS and CDR2 YYNGEE. V was cut by 0 bases and J by 2 bases, with 9 bases left in between. The CDR3 has 15 amino acids.

This clonotype was observed a few times. The V and J genes are TRBV20-1 and TRBJ2-7, with 10 bases matching TRBD1. The CDR3 is made up of 14 amino acids. The V and J ends lost 6 bases and 2 bases, in that order; junction bases with no gene match: 7. Germline CDR1 DFQATT, CDR2 SNEGSKA (reference sequence). The chain's CDR3 is CSAAGQGLTYEQYF. CDR3 nucleotides: TGCAGTGCCGCGGGACAGGGGTTAACCTACGAGCAGTACTTC.

The chain recombines TRBV12-3 or TRBV12-4 with TRBJ2-2, with TRBD2 as a possible D gene (5 bases). Between the trimmed V and J ends, which lost 3 bases and 0 bases, there was a span of 11 bases. The CDR3 runs 16 residues. The CDR3 reads CASSLRASPNTGELFF. CDR3 DNA: TGTGCCAGCAGTTTGCGGGCTTCCCCGAACACCGGGGAGCTGTTTTTT.

The sample holds a few counts of this clonotype. This chain uses TRBV5-1 with TRBJ2-7; 7 bases align to TRBD1. The CDR3 runs 13 residues. The V gene's germline CDR1 is SGHRS and CDR2 YFSETQ. J lost 3 bases, V lost 4 bases, and 4 bases had no gene match. DNA of the CDR3: TGCGCCAGCAGCCACGGACAGGTCTACGAGCAGTACTTC. Its translation is CASSHGQVYEQYF.

The V gene is TRBV5-1, the J gene TRBJ2-3; TRBD2 aligns across 10 bases. J was trimmed by 4 bases and V by 4 bases; bases with no gene match: 6. The germline V gene encodes CDR1 SGHRS and CDR2 YFSETQ. There are 15 residues in the CDR3. This CDR3 is CASSGGLAVSDTQYF. In DNA, the CDR3 is TGCGCCAGCAGCGGTGGACTAGCGGTTTCAGATACGCAGTATTTT.

This clonotype was recorded at least ten times. The chain is built from TRBV12-3 or TRBV12-4 and TRBJ1-1, with D tentatively TRBD1 (5 bases). Trimming took 3 bases from V and 11 from J, leaving 19 bases between them. The CDR3 extends over 14 amino acids. CDR3 sequence reads: CASSFGQGVVGAFF. CDR3 DNA sequence: TGTGCCAGCAGTTTCGGGCAGGGTGTCGTTGGGGCTTTCTTT.